Listed below are T cell receptor beta chains from one sample, sequenced in a study of T cell responses to AZD1222 COVID-19 vaccine. Assay used: immunoSEQ multiplex PCR; TCRdb lists only in-frame clones, some missing. This table holds more than 90,000 clones, approximately 84% found once. Source: peripheral blood, taken on day 0 of AZD1222 vaccination. These receptors were obtained from an adult in good health. Each CDR3 is given with its conserved first and last residue. Each record gives: J gene, D gene, V gene, clone size, CDR3 DNA, CDR3 protein. D genes are given only for firm matches. Size is stated for part of the rows, as once, few or many counts, or as a class when the clone is expanded.

J: TRBJ1-1
D: -
V: TRBV6-6
size: once
DNA: TGTGCCAGCCTTAAAGGGAGCCTAATGAACACTGAAGCTTTCTTT
CDR3: CASLKGSLMNTEAFF

J: TRBJ1-5
D: -
V: TRBV2
size: -
DNA: TGTGCCAGCAGTGAAGGACTGCCCAATCAGCCCCAGCATTTT
CDR3: CASSEGLPNQPQHF

J: TRBJ2-5
D: -
V: TRBV6-6
size: -
DNA: TGTGCCAGCAGTTACTCGCCGACAGTCCAAGAGACCCAGTACTTC
CDR3: CASSYSPTVQETQYF

J: TRBJ2-2
D: TRBD1
V: TRBV6-5
size: -
DNA: TGTGCCAGCAGCCCCGGACAGGGGATGACCGGGGAGCTGTTTTTT
CDR3: CASSPGQGMTGELFF

J: TRBJ2-2
D: -
V: TRBV6-1
size: few
DNA: TGTGCCAGCAGTGACCTGGGGTACGCCGGGGAGCTGTTTTTT
CDR3: CASSDLGYAGELFF

J: TRBJ2-2
D: -
V: TRBV20-1
size: -
DNA: TGCAGTGCTAGTACGGCGGGGTATAACACCGGGGAGCTGTTTTTT
CDR3: CSASTAGYNTGELFF

J: TRBJ1-5
D: -
V: TRBV7-2
size: once
DNA: TGTGCCAGCAGCTCGCCCGGGGGAGGCAATCAGCCCCAGCATTTT
CDR3: CASSSPGGGNQPQHF

J: TRBJ2-3
D: -
V: TRBV11-3
size: once
DNA: TGTGCCAGCAGCTTACTGGGGCGGGCAGATACGCAGTATTTT
CDR3: CASSLLGRADTQYF

J: TRBJ2-1
D: TRBD1
V: TRBV4-1
size: once
DNA: TGCGCCAGCAGCCCTCCTCCGGGACAGGGGTCAAATGAGCAGTTCTTC
CDR3: CASSPPPGQGSNEQFF

J: TRBJ2-6
D: -
V: TRBV18
size: -
DNA: TGTGCCAGCTCACGAGGGATCGGGGCCAACGTCCTGACTTTC
CDR3: CASSRGIGANVLTF

J: TRBJ1-1
D: -
V: TRBV3-1/TRBV3-2
size: -
DNA: TGTGCCAGCAGCCAAGCAGGGGTAAAAGCTTTCTTT
CDR3: CASSQAGVKAFF

J: TRBJ2-5
D: -
V: TRBV29-1
size: -
DNA: TGCAGCGAGAGGGGGGGGCGCGGGACCCAGTACTTC
CDR3: CSERGGRGTQYF

J: TRBJ2-5
D: -
V: TRBV12-5
size: -
DNA: TGTGCTAGTGGTTTTGACCGAGAGACCCAGTACTTC
CDR3: CASGFDRETQYF

J: TRBJ2-3
D: TRBD2
V: TRBV6-5
size: -
DNA: TGTGCCAGCAGTACTAGCGGGGTGCGTACAGATACGCAGTATTTT
CDR3: CASSTSGVRTDTQYF

J: TRBJ2-1
D: -
V: TRBV12-5
size: once
DNA: TGTGCTAGTGGCAAAGGACAGAGTTCCTACAATGAGCAGTTCTTC
CDR3: CASGKGQSSYNEQFF

J: TRBJ1-3
D: -
V: TRBV7-2
size: -
DNA: TGTGCCAGCAGCTTAGGGGGCGCCCGGGGAAACACCATATATTTT
CDR3: CASSLGGARGNTIYF

J: TRBJ1-5
D: -
V: TRBV19
size: -
DNA: TGTGCCAGTAGTCCTATGGGCAGCAATCAGCCCCAGCATTTT
CDR3: CASSPMGSNQPQHF

J: TRBJ2-1
D: TRBD1
V: TRBV7-3
size: -
DNA: TGTGCCAGCAGCGAACAGACAGGGGTTGTGTTCTTC
CDR3: CASSEQTGVVFF

J: TRBJ1-2
D: TRBD1
V: TRBV25-1
size: once
DNA: TGTGCCATCTCAGGGGGCGCGGGCTACACCTTC
CDR3: CAISGGAGYTF

J: TRBJ1-3
D: -
V: TRBV2
size: -
DNA: TGTGCCAGCAGTCCCAATTCCGCAGGGGGAAACACCATATATTTT
CDR3: CASSPNSAGGNTIYF

J: TRBJ1-2
D: -
V: TRBV5-6
size: -
DNA: TGTGCCAGCAGCCGAATAACGAACTATGGCTACACCTTC
CDR3: CASSRITNYGYTF

J: TRBJ1-2
D: -
V: TRBV24-1
size: once
DNA: TGTGCCACCAGTGAACGCACAACAGGCCTTTACCATTATGGCTACACCTTC
CDR3: CATSERTTGLYHYGYTF

J: TRBJ2-3
D: -
V: TRBV12-3/TRBV12-4
size: -
DNA: TGTGCCAGCGGACCTCGGAGTGTAGATACGCAGTATTTT
CDR3: CASGPRSVDTQYF

J: TRBJ2-7
D: -
V: TRBV7-2
size: -
DNA: TGTGCCAGCAGCTCCTTGACCCTTCCGCCGTACGAGCAGTACTTC
CDR3: CASSSLTLPPYEQYF

J: TRBJ2-5
D: -
V: TRBV5-1
size: -
DNA: TGCGCCAGCATGAGAGGAGGGAGGGAGACCCAGTACTTC
CDR3: CASMRGGRETQYF

J: TRBJ2-3
D: TRBD2
V: TRBV14
size: -
DNA: TGTGCCAGCAGCCCTAGACTAGCCGCTTCAGTGCAGTATTTT
CDR3: CASSPRLAASVQYF

J: TRBJ1-4
D: -
V: TRBV7-6
size: few
DNA: TGTGCCAGCAGCTTAGAGCCAGGGTTTAATGAAAAACTGTTTTTT
CDR3: CASSLEPGFNEKLFF

J: TRBJ2-5
D: -
V: TRBV7-7
size: -
DNA: TGTGCTAGCAGCCCAGGGGAGGTAGAGACCCAGTACTTC
CDR3: CASSPGEVETQYF

J: TRBJ1-5
D: -
V: TRBV6-1
size: -
DNA: TGTGCCAGCACGTTACAAGGAGATTATCAGCCCCAGCATTTT
CDR3: CASTLQGDYQPQHF

J: TRBJ1-2
D: -
V: TRBV6-2/TRBV6-3
size: -
DNA: TGTGCCAGCAGTTACTCTGCCCAGGGAGTCGGCTACACCTTC
CDR3: CASSYSAQGVGYTF

J: TRBJ1-4
D: -
V: TRBV4-2
size: -
DNA: TGTGCCAGCAGCCAAGAGTGGCGGCCTAGAGGAGAAAAACTGTTTTTT
CDR3: CASSQEWRPRGEKLFF

J: TRBJ2-3
D: -
V: TRBV21-1
size: few
DNA: TGTGCCAGCAGACGGGACAGCACCACAGATACGCAGTATTTT
CDR3: CASRRDSTTDTQYF

J: TRBJ2-1
D: TRBD1
V: TRBV19
size: -
DNA: TGTGCCAGCGTGGCCAGGGGGACCAATGAGCAGTTCTTC
CDR3: CASVARGTNEQFF

J: TRBJ2-2
D: -
V: TRBV2
size: medium-sized
DNA: TGTGCCAGCAGTGAAGTAGCGGCTTCGAACACCGGGGAGCTGTTTTTT
CDR3: CASSEVAASNTGELFF

J: TRBJ1-6
D: -
V: TRBV5-6
size: -
DNA: TGTGCCAGCAGCCGAGTTTTAAACTCCTATAATTCACCCCTCCACTTT
CDR3: CASSRVLNSYNSPLHF

J: TRBJ1-6
D: -
V: TRBV19
size: -
DNA: TGTGCCAGTAATCAAGGACAGCGGGATAATAATTCACCCCTCCACTTT
CDR3: CASNQGQRDNNSPLHF

J: TRBJ1-1
D: -
V: TRBV3-1/TRBV3-2
size: -
DNA: TGTGCCAGCAGCCAAGTTCCGGGGGCGAACACTGAAGCTTTCTTT
CDR3: CASSQVPGANTEAFF

J: TRBJ1-2
D: -
V: TRBV12-3/TRBV12-4
size: -
DNA: TGTGCCAGCAGCGGAAACGGCGGGGGCTACACCTTC
CDR3: CASSGNGGGYTF

J: TRBJ2-7
D: -
V: TRBV5-6
size: many
DNA: TGTGCCAGCAGCTTGGGTACGGTCAACGAGCAGTACTTC
CDR3: CASSLGTVNEQYF

J: TRBJ2-3
D: -
V: TRBV19
size: -
DNA: TGTGCCAGTAGCCTGGGAAGGGCCTGGGGTACAGATACGCAGTATTTT
CDR3: CASSLGRAWGTDTQYF

J: TRBJ2-7
D: TRBD2
V: TRBV9
size: once
DNA: TGTGCCAGCAGCCCACGGACTAGCGGGAGGCCCGAGTACTTC
CDR3: CASSPRTSGRPEYF

J: TRBJ1-5
D: -
V: TRBV6-2/TRBV6-3
size: once
DNA: TGTGCCAGCAGTTACGTCACAGCAGATCAGCCCCAGCATTTT
CDR3: CASSYVTADQPQHF

J: TRBJ2-2
D: -
V: TRBV27
size: -
DNA: TGTGCCAGTTCTGGGGTGTTAAACACCGGGGAGCTGTTTTTT
CDR3: CASSGVLNTGELFF

J: TRBJ2-1
D: -
V: TRBV28
size: -
DNA: TGTGCCAGCTTGTCTTCTTACTCCTACAATGAGCAGTTCTTC
CDR3: CASLSSYSYNEQFF

J: TRBJ2-1
D: TRBD1
V: TRBV7-9
size: -
DNA: TGTGCCAGCAGCCCTCCGGGACAGGGCATGAACAATGAGCAGTTCTTC
CDR3: CASSPPGQGMNNEQFF

J: TRBJ2-5
D: -
V: TRBV5-1
size: once
DNA: TGCGCCAGCAGCCTCGGGGGAGCCCAAGAGACCCAGTACTTC
CDR3: CASSLGGAQETQYF

J: TRBJ1-6
D: -
V: TRBV28
size: -
DNA: TGTGCCAGCAGTTTAAGTCAGGACTATAATTCACCCCTCCACTTT
CDR3: CASSLSQDYNSPLHF

J: TRBJ2-7
D: TRBD1
V: TRBV5-1
size: -
DNA: TGCGCCAGCAGCTTGGAGGGGACAGGCTACGAGCAGTACTTC
CDR3: CASSLEGTGYEQYF

J: TRBJ2-7
D: -
V: TRBV5-5
size: -
DNA: TGTGCCAGCAGGCATTACCCCGGGCAGCAGTACTTC
CDR3: CASRHYPGQQYF

J: TRBJ1-4
D: -
V: TRBV7-2
size: -
DNA: TGTGCCAGCAGCACACGGATTCTTAATGAAAAACTGTTTTTT
CDR3: CASSTRILNEKLFF

J: TRBJ1-1
D: -
V: TRBV19
size: -
DNA: TGTGCCAGTACGGCAGGAGGGACTGAAGCTTTCTTT
CDR3: CASTAGGTEAFF

J: TRBJ1-4
D: TRBD1
V: TRBV11-2
size: -
DNA: TGTGCCAGCAGCCCTGCCGGGACAGGGAAAGAAAAACTGTTTTTT
CDR3: CASSPAGTGKEKLFF

J: TRBJ1-1
D: -
V: TRBV3-1/TRBV3-2
size: -
DNA: TGTGCCAGCAGCCAAGGTCAGGGTAACACTGAAGCTTTCTTT
CDR3: CASSQGQGNTEAFF

J: TRBJ2-7
D: TRBD2
V: TRBV7-2
size: once
DNA: TGTGCCAGCAGCCGTCACGGTAGCGGGAGAACGGAGCAGTACTTC
CDR3: CASSRHGSGRTEQYF

J: TRBJ2-3
D: -
V: TRBV12-5
size: few
DNA: TGTGCTAGTGCCCTGGAAGGAGGGGGCACAGATACGCAGTATTTT
CDR3: CASALEGGGTDTQYF

J: TRBJ2-7
D: -
V: TRBV6-5
size: once
DNA: TGTGCCAGCAGTTACTCAGGACAGCCCGTATCCTACGAGCAGTACTTC
CDR3: CASSYSGQPVSYEQYF

J: TRBJ2-5
D: TRBD2
V: TRBV6-1
size: -
DNA: TGTGCCAGCAGTGAAGCTAGCGGGGGGCAAGAGACCCAGTACTTC
CDR3: CASSEASGGQETQYF

J: TRBJ2-5
D: -
V: TRBV2
size: few
DNA: TGTGCCAGCAGCGTAGGAGAGACCCAGTACTTC
CDR3: CASSVGETQYF

J: TRBJ2-1
D: -
V: TRBV12-3/TRBV12-4
size: -
DNA: TGTGCCAGCCGATTCGGACAGGAGCAGTTCTTC
CDR3: CASRFGQEQFF